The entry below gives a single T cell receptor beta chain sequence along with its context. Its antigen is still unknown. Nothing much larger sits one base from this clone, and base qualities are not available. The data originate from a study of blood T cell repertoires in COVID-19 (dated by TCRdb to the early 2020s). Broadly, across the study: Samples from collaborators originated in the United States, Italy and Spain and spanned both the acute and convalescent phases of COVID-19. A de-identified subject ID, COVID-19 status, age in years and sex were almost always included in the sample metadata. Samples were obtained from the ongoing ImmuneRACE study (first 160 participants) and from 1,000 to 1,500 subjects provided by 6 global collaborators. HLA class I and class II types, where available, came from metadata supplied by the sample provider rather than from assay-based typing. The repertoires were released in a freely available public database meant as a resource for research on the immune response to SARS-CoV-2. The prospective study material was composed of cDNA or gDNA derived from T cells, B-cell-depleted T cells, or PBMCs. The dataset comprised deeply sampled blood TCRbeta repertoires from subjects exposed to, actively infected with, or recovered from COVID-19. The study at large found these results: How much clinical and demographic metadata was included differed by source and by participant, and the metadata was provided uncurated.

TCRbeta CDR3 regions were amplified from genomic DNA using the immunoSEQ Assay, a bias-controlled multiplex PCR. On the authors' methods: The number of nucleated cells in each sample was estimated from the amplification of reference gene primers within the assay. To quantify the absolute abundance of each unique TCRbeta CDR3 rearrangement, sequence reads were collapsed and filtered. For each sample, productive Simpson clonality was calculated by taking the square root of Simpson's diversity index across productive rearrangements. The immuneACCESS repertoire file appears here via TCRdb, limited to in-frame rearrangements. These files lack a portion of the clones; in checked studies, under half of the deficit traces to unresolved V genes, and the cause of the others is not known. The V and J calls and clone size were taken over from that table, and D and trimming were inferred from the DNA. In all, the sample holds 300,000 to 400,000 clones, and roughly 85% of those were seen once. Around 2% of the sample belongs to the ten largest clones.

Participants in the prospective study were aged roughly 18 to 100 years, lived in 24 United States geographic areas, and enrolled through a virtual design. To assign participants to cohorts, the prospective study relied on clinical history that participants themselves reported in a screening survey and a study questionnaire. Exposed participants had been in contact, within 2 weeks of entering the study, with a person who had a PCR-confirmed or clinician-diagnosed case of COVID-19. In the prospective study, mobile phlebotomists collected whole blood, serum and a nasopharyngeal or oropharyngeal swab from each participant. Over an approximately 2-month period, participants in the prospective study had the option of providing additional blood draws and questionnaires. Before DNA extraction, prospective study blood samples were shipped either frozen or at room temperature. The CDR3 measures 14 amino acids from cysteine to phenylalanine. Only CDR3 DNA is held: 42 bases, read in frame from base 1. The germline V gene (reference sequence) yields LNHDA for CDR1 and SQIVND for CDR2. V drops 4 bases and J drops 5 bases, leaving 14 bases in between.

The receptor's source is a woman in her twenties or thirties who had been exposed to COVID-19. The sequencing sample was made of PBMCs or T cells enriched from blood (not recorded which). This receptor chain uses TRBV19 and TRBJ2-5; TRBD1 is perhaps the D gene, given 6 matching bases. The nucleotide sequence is TGTGCCAGTAGTACACCACAGGGTGTCGAGACCCAGTACTTC. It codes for CASSTPQGVETQYF. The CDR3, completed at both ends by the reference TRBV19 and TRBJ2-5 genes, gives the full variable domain DGGITQSPKYLFRKEGQNVTLSCEQNLNHDAMYWYRQDPGQGLRLIYYSQIVNDFQKGDIAEGYSVSREKKESFPLTVTSAQKNPTAFYLCASSTPQGVETQYFGPGTRLLVL.